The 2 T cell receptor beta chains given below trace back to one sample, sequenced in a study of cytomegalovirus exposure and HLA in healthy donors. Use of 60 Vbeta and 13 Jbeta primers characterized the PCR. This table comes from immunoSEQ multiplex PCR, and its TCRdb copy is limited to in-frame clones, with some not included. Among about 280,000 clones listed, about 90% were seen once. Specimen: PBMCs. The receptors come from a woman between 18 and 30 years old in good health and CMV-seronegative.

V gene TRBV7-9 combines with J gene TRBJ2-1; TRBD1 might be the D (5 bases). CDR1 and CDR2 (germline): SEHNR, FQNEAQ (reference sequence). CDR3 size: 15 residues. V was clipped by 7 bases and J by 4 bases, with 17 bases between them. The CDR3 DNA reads TGTGCCAGCATTAGACAGACCTGGGGTTACAATGAGCAGTTCTTC. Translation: CASIRQTWGYNEQFF.

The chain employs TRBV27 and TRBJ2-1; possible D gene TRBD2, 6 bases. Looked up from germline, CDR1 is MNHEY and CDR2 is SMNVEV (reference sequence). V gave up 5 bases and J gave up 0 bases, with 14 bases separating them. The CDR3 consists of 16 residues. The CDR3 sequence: CASSTLAESSYNEQFF. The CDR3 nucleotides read TGTGCCAGCAGTACTTTAGCGGAAAGCTCCTACAATGAGCAGTTCTTC.